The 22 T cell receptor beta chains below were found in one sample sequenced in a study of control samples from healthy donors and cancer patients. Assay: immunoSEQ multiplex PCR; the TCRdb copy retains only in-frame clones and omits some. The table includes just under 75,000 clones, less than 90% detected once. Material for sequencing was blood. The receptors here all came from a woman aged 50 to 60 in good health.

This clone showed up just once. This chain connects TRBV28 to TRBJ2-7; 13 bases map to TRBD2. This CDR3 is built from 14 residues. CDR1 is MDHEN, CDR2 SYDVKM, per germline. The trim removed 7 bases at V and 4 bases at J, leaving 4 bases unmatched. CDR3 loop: CASKRTSGSYEQYF. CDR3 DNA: TGTGCCAGCAAACGGACTAGCGGGAGTTACGAGCAGTACTTC.

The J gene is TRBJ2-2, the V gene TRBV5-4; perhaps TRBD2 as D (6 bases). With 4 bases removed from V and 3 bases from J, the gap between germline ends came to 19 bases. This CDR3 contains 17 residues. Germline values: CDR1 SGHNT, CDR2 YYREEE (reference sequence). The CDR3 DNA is TGTGCCAGCAGCATCCCAGGGACGGCGGGACACACCGGGGAGCTGTTTTTT. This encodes CASSIPGTAGHTGELFF.

As DNA, the CDR3 is TGTGCCAGCAGACTGTGGGGCGGTGGCACTGAAGCTTTCTTT. It specifies CASRLWGGGTEAFF. V is TRBV5-6 and J is TRBJ1-1; tentative D call: TRBD1 (5 bases). The ends were cut back, 5 bases at V and 4 bases at J, with 15 bases in the middle. Germline V lookup: CDR1 SGHDT, CDR2 YYEEEE. The CDR3 covers 14 residues. Together with reference TRBV5-6 and TRBJ1-1, the CDR3 gives the full variable domain: DAGVTQSPTHLIKTRGQQVTLRCSPKSGHDTVSWYQQALGQGPQFIFQYYEEEERQRGNFPDRFSGHQFPNYSSELNVNALLLGDSALYLCASRLWGGGTEAFFGQGTRLTVV.

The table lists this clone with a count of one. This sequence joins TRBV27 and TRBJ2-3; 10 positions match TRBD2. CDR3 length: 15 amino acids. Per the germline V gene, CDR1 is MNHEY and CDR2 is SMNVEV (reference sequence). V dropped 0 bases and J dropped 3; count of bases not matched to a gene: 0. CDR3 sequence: CASSLSGLATDTQYF. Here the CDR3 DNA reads TGTGCCAGCAGTTTATCGGGACTAGCGACAGATACGCAGTATTTT.

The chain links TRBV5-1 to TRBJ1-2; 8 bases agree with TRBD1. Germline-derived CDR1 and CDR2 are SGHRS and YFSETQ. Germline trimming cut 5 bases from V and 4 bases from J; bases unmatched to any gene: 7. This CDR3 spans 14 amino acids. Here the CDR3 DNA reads TGCGCCAGCAGTAGTCGGACAGGGCTCTATGGCTACACCTTC. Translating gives CASSSRTGLYGYTF.

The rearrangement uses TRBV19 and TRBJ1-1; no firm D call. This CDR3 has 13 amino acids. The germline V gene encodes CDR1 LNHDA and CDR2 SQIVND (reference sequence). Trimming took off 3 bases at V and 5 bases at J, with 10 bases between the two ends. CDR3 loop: CASSMLSGTEAFF. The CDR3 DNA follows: TGTGCCAGTAGTATGTTATCGGGAACTGAAGCTTTCTTT.

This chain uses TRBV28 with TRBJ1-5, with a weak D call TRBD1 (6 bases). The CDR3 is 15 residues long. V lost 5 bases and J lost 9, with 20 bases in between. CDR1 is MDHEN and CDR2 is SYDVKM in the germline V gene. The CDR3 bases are TGTGCCAGCAGTCCCGGGACACAGGTCGGGGGGCCCCAGCATTTT. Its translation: CASSPGTQVGGPQHF.

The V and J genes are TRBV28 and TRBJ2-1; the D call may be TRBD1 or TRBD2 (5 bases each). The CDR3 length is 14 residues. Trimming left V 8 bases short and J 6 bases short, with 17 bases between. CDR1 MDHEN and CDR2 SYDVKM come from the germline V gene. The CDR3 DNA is TGTGCCAGCGGACTGTGGGGCGTGGGCAATGAGCAGTTCTTC. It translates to CASGLWGVGNEQFF.

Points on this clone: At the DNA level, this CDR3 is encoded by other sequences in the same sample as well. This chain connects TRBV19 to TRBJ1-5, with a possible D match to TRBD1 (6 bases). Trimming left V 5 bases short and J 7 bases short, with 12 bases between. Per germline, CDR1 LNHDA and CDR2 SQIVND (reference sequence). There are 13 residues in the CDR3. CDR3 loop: CASSLQGSQPQHF. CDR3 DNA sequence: TGTGCCAGTAGTTTACAGGGAAGCCAGCCCCAGCATTTT.

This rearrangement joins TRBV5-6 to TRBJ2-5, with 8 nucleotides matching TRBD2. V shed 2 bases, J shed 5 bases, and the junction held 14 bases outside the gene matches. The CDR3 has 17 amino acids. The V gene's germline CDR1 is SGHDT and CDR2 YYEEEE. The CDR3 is CASSLVPGLVGSETQYF. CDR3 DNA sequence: TGTGCCAGCAGCTTAGTACCGGGACTAGTAGGATCGGAGACCCAGTACTTC.

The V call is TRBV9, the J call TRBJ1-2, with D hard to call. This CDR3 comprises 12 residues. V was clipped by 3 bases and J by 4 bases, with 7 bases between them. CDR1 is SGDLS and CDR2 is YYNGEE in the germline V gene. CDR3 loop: CASSEDGYGYTF. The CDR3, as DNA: TGTGCCAGCAGCGAGGACGGCTATGGCTACACCTTC.

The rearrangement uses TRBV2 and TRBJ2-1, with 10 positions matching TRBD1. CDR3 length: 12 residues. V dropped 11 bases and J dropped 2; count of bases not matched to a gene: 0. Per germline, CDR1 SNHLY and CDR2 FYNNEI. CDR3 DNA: TGTGCCGGGACAGGGGCCTACAATGAGCAGTTCTTC. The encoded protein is CAGTGAYNEQFF.

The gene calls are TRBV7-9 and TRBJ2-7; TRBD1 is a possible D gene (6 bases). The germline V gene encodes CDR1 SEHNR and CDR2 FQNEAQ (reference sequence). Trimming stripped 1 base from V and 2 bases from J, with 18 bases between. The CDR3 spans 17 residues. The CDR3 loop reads CASSLEFRGPSPYEQYF. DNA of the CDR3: TGTGCCAGCAGCTTAGAGTTCAGGGGACCCAGCCCCTACGAGCAGTACTTC.

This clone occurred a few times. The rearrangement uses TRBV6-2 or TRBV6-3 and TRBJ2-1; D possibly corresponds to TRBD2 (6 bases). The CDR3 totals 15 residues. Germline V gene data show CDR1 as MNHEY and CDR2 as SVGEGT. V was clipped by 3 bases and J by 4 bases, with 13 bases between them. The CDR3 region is CASSYLSRGYNEQFF. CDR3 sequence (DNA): TGTGCCAGCAGTTATCTCTCGCGGGGATACAATGAGCAGTTCTTC.

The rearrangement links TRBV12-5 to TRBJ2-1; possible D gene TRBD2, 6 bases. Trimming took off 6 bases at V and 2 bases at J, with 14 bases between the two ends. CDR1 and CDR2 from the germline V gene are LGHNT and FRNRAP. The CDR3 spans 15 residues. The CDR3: CASGSGTPTYNEQFF. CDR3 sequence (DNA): TGTGCTAGTGGCTCCGGGACTCCCACCTACAATGAGCAGTTCTTC. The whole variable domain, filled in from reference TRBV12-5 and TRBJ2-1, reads DARVTQTPRHKVTEMGQEVTMRCQPILGHNTVFWYRQTMMQGLELLAYFRNRAPLDDSGMPKDRFSAEMPDATLATLKIQPSEPRDSAVYFCASGSGTPTYNEQFFGPGTRLTVL.

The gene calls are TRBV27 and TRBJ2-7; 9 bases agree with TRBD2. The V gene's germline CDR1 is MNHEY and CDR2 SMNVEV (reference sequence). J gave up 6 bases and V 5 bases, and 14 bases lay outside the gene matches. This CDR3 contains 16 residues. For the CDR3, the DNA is TGTGCCAGCAGTCTCGCCGCAGCGGGAGGTTCCGGCGAGCAGTACTTC. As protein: CASSLAAAGGSGEQYF.

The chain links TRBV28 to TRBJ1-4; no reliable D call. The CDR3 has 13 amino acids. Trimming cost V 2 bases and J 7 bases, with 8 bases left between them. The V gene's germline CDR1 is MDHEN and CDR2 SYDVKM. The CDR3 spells CASSLRFSEKLFF. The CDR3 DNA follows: TGTGCCAGCAGTTTAAGGTTTAGTGAAAAACTGTTTTTT.

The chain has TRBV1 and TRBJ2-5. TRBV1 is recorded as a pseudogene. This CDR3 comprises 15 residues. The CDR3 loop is CTSSQGARTAETQYF. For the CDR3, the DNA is TGCACCAGCAGCCAAGGAGCGAGGACCGCGGAGACCCAGTACTTC.

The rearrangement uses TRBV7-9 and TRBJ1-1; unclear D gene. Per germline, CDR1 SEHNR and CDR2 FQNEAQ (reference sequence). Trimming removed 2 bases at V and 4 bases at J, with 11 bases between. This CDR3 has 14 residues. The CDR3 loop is CASSLPYEGTEAFF. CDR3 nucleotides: TGTGCCAGCAGCTTACCGTACGAGGGCACTGAAGCTTTCTTT.

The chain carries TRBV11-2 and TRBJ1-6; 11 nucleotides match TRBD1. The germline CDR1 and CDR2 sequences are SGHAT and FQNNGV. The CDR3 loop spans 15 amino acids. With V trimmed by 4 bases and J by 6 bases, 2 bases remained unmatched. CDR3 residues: CASSWTGGANSPLHF. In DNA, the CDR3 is TGTGCCAGCAGCTGGACAGGGGGCGCTAATTCACCCCTCCACTTT.

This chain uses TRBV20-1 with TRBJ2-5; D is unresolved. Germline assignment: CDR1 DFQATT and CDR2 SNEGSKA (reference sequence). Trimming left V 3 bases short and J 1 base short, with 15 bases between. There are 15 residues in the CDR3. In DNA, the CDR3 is TGCAGTGCTAGTGATGATAGGGTTTCCCAAGAGACCCAGTACTTC. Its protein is CSASDDRVSQETQYF.

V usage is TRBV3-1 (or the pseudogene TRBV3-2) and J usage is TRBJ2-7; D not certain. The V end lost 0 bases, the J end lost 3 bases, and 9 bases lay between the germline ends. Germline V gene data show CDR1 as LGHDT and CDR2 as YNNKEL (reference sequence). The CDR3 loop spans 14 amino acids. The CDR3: CASSQDGWSYEQYF. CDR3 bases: TGTGCCAGCAGCCAAGATGGGTGGAGCTACGAGCAGTACTTC.